The clone carrying this T cell receptor (beta chain) has at least ten counts. Its antigen remains unidentified. Assay used: immunoSEQ multiplex PCR; TCRdb lists only in-frame clones, some missing. This sample carries tens of thousands of clones and no singletons, and around 6.5% goes to the top ten. The data were taken from a study of T cells after posttransplantation cyclophosphamide. The related graft donor's blood sample was taken on the day of bone marrow donation. Germline CDR1 SGHRS, CDR2 YFSETQ. The CDR3 consists of 16 residues. Trimming removed 4 bases from V and 0 bases from J, with 11 bases in between. Study conclusions and caveats: Recipient CMV seropositivity and CMV reactivation strongly tracked TRB clonality. Donor CD8+ memory clones often dominated recipient blood repertoires at later times.

This TCR derives from a woman aged 45-60 years in good health and a related stem cell transplant donor. Specimen: PBMCs. This chain uses TRBV5-1 with TRBJ2-6; no clear D. CDR3: CASSARGPSGANVLTF. In nucleotides, the CDR3 is TGCGCCAGCAGCGCCCGTGGGCCCTCTGGGGCCAACGTCCTGACTTTC. The whole variable domain, remainder taken from reference TRBV5-1 and TRBJ2-6, is KAGVTQTPRYLIKTRGQQVTLSCSPISGHRSVSWYQQTPGQGLQFLFEYFSETQRNKGNFPGRFSGRQFSNSRSEMNVSTLELGDSALYLCASSARGPSGANVLTFGAGSRLTVL.